This T cell receptor (beta chain) is from a study of blood T cells in healthy people across ages. Whole-study context: Template switching caught about one barcoded beta molecule for each two T cells.

This clonotype was detected many times. Antigen unknown. Using a J-beta primer mix together with a sample-barcoded 5' primer, a second PCR was run for about 6 to 11 cycles. MiXCR, applied by TCRdb to the 5' RACE reads, yields one record per CDR3 protein. The sample yields about 1,500,000 distinct CDR3 sequences, 28% seen once. The study, taken as a whole, reports: Diversity figures based on one million T cells were deemed too low. Significant beta diversity loss was already apparent by age approximately 40, declining roughly linearly.

Aged roughly 6 to 90, donors were systemically healthy Caucasians from Russia. This receptor was identified in a woman aged 25 to 39 in good health. Sequencing was carried out using blood.

The CDR3 region has the DNA TGTGCCAGCAGCCTTCGGACACGCCAAGAGACCCAGTACTTC. Its translation is CASSLRTRQETQYF. The V call is TRBV3-1, the J call TRBJ2-5; D may be TRBD1 (5 bases). Germline V gene sequence: CDR1 LGHDT, CDR2 YNNKEL (reference sequence). This CDR3 has 14 amino acids. With 4 bases removed from V and 1 base from J, the gap between germline ends came to 10 bases.